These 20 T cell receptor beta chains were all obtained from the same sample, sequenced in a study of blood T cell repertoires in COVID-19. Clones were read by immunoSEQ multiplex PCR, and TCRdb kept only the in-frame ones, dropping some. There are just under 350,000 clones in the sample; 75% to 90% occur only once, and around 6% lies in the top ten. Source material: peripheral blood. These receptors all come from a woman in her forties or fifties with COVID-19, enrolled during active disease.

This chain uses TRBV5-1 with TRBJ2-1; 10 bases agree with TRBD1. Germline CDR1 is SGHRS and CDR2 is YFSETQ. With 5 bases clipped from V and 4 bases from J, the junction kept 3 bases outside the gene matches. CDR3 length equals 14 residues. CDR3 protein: CASRAGQGYNEQFF. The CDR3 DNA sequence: TGCGCCAGCAGAGCGGGACAGGGGTACAATGAGCAGTTCTTC. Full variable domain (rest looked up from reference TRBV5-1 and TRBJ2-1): KAGVTQTPRYLIKTRGQQVTLSCSPISGHRSVSWYQQTPGQGLQFLFEYFSETQRNKGNFPGRFSGRQFSNSRSEMNVSTLELGDSALYLCASRAGQGYNEQFFGPGTRLTVL.

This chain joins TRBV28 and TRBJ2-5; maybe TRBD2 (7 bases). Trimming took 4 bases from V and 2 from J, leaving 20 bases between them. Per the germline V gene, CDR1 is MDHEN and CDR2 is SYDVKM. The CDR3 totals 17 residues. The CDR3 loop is CASSSPRGGDRQETQYF. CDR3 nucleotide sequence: TGTGCCAGCAGTTCCCCGAGGGGGGGAGACCGTCAAGAGACCCAGTACTTC.

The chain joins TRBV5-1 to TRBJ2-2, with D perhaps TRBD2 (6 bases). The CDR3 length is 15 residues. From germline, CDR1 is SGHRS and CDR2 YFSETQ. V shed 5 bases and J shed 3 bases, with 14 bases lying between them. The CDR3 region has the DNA TGCGCCAGCAGGACTGCGGGGTGGGACACCGGGGAGCTGTTTTTT. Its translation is CASRTAGWDTGELFF.

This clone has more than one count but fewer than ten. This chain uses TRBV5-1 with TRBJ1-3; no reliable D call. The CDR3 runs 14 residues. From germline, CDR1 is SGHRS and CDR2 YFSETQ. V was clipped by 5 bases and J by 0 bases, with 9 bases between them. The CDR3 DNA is TGCGCCAGCAGACAGCAAGACTCTGGAAACACCATATATTTT. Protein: CASRQQDSGNTIYF.

CDR3 sequence (DNA): TGTGCCAGCAGCCCCCCCGCGGGTAACTATGGCTACACCTTC. Residues: CASSPPAGNYGYTF. V usage is TRBV28 and J usage is TRBJ1-2; D remains unclear. The CDR3 totals 14 residues. V was pared by 6 bases and J by 1 base, with 12 bases between. The germline V gene encodes CDR1 MDHEN and CDR2 SYDVKM.

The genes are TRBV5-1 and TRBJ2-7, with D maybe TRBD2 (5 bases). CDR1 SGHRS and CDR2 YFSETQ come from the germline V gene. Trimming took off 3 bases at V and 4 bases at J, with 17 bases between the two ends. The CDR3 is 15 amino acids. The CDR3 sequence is CASSSSAGPMYEQYF. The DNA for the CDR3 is TGCGCCAGCAGCTCCTCGGCGGGCCCCATGTACGAGCAGTACTTC.

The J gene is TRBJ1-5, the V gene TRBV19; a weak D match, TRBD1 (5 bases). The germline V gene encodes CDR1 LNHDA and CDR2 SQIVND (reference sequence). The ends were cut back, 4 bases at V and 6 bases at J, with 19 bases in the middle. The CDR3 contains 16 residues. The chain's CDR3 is CASSKLAGQDSQPQHF. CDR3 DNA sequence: TGTGCCAGTAGTAAGTTGGCAGGGCAGGATAGTCAGCCCCAGCATTTT.

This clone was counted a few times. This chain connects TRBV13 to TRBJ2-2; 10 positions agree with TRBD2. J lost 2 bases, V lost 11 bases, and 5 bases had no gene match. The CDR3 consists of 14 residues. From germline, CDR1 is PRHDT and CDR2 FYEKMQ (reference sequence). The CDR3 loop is CASIAGGNTGELFF. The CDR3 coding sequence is TGTGCCTCCATAGCGGGAGGCAACACCGGGGAGCTGTTTTTT. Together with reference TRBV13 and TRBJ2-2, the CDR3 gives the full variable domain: AAGVIQSPRHLIKEKRETATLKCYPIPRHDTVYWYQQGPGQDPQFLISFYEKMQSDKGSIPDRFSAQQFSDYHSELNMSSLELGDSALYFCASIAGGNTGELFFGEGSRLTVL.

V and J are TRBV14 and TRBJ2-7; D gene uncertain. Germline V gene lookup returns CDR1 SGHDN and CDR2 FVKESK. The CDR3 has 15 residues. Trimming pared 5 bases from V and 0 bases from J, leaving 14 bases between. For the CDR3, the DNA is TGTGCCAGCAGCATCGCGTCTCAAAGCTCCTACGAGCAGTACTTC. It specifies CASSIASQSSYEQYF.

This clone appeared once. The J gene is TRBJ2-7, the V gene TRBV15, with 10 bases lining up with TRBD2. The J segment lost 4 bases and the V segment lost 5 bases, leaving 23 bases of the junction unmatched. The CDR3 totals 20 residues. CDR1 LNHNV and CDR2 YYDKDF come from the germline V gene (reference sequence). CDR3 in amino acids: CATSRIPPVFASGRGYEQYF. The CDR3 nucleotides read TGTGCCACCAGCCGAATCCCCCCAGTGTTCGCTAGCGGGAGAGGGTACGAGCAGTACTTC.

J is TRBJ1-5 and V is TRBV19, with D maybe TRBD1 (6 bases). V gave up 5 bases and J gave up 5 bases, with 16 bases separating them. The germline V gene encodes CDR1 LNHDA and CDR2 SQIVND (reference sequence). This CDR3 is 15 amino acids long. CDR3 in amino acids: CASSVGTTRYQPQHF. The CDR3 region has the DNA TGTGCCAGTAGTGTGGGGACAACCAGGTATCAGCCCCAGCATTTT.

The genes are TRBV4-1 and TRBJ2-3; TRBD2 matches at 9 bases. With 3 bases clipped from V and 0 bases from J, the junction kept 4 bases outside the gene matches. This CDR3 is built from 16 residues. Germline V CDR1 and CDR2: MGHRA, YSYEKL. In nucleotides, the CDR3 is TGCGCCAGCAGCCAGACCGGGACTAGCAGCACAGATACGCAGTATTTT. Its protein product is CASSQTGTSSTDTQYF.

CDR3 sequence: CASSLEFVRGLGLLHTQYF. Here the CDR3 DNA reads TGTGCCAGCAGCTTAGAGTTTGTCAGGGGACTAGGGCTTTTGCATACGCAGTATTTT. The chain couples TRBV7-9 to TRBJ2-3; 8 bases match TRBD2. The CDR3 sequence is 19 residues long. The V segment lost 1 base and the J segment 7 bases; nucleotides outside the gene matches: 19. CDR1 is SEHNR, CDR2 FQNEAQ, per germline (reference sequence).

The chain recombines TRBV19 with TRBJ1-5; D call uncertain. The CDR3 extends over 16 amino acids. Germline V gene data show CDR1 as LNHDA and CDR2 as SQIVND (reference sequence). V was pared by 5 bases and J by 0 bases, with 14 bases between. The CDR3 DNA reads TGTGCCAGTAGTGCCGGGAGATACTATAGCAATCAGCCCCAGCATTTT. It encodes CASSAGRYYSNQPQHF.

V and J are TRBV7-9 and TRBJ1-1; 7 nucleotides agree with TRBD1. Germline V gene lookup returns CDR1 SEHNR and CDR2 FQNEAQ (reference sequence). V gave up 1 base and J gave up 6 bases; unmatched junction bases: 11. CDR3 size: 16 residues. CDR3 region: CASSLEATGRVPEAFF. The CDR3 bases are TGTGCCAGCAGCTTAGAAGCGACAGGGCGAGTTCCTGAAGCTTTCTTT.

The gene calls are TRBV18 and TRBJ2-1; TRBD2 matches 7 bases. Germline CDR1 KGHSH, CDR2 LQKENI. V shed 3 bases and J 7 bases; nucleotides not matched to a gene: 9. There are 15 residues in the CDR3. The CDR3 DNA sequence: TGTGCCAGCTCACCCCCGGGACCAGCGGGGAATGAGCAGTTCTTC. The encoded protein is CASSPPGPAGNEQFF.

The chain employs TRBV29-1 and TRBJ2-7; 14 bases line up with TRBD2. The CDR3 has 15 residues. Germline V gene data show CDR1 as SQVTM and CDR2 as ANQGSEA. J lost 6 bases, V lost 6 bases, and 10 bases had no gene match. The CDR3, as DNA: TGCAGCGTAGGGACTAGCGGGAGTTATGATCGCGAGCAGTACTTC. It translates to CSVGTSGSYDREQYF.

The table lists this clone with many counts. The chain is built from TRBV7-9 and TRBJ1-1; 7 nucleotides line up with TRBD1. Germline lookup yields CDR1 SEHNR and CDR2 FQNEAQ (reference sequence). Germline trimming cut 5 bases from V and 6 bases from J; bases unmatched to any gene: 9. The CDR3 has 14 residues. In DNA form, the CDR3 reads TGTGCCAGCAGCCTGACCACAGGGGCTGCTGAAGCTTTCTTT. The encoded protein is CASSLTTGAAEAFF.

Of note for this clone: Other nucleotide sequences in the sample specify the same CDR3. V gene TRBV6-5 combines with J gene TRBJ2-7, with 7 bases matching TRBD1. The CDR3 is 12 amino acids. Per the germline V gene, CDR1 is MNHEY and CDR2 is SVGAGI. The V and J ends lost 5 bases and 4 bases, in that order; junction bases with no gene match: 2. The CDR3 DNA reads TGTGCCAGCAGTCGACAGGGATACGAGCAGTACTTC. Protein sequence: CASSRQGYEQYF.

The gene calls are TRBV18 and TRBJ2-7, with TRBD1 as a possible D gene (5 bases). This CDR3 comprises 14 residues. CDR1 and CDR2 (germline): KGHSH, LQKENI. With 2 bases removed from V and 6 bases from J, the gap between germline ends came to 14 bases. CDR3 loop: CASSPRQGASEQYF. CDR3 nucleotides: TGTGCCAGCTCACCAAGGCAGGGTGCGAGCGAGCAGTACTTC.